Here is one T cell receptor (beta chain) with its context. Its specificity is not known. These data come from a study of OX40 agonist ivuxolimab in advanced cancers. Study outcomes and limitations: At doses 0.1 to 3.0 mg/kg, CD4+ and CD8+ clones expanded.

Autoimmune disease history or systemic immunosuppression barred patients. The protocol was immunoSEQ multiplex PCR, while the TCRdb copy is restricted to in-frame clones and leaves out a portion. The table has tens of thousands of clones, 87% seen once; the top ten hold approximately 0.8%. The CDR3 is made up of 15 amino acids. Germline CDR1 and CDR2: LNHDA and SQIVND (reference sequence). The ends lost 3 bases at V and 0 bases at J; junction bases unmatched: 3. This TCR derives from an adult with an advanced solid tumor such as melanoma, head and neck, liver or kidney cancer. The rearrangement uses TRBV19 and TRBJ2-7, with 9 bases identical to TRBD2. Sequencing was performed on CD4+ or CD8+ T cells sorted from blood, taken in a trial of the OX40 agonist ivuxolimab. The CDR3 here is CASSMTSGYSYEQYF. DNA of the CDR3: TGTGCCAGTAGTATGACTAGCGGTTACTCCTACGAGCAGTACTTC. Complete variable domain (other parts from reference TRBV19 and TRBJ2-7): DGGITQSPKYLFRKEGQNVTLSCEQNLNHDAMYWYRQDPGQGLRLIYYSQIVNDFQKGDIAEGYSVSREKKESFPLTVTSAQKNPTAFYLCASSMTSGYSYEQYFGPGTRLTVT.